This T cell receptor (beta chain) was captured in a study of CD8 T cells in ankylosing spondylitis. Comments on this clonotype: The antigen is undetermined.

Study results and limitations: Disease-linked clones reportedly showed significant enrichment in matched ankylosing spondylitis synovial fluid. A motif of 8 or 9 highly homologous TCR beta variants was seen as apparently characteristic of ankylosing spondylitis blood. Reactive arthritis synovial fluid and blood previously showed some of these motif variants.

Quantitative 5'-RACE with molecular barcodes was used to make the TCR beta libraries. MiXCR was run by TCRdb on the 5' RACE reads, yielding one entry per CDR3 protein. This table has about 90,000 distinct CDR3 sequences, approximately 30% appearing once. The CDR3 consists of 17 residues. Germline V gene lookup returns CDR1 DFQATT and CDR2 SNEGSKA (reference sequence). The trim removed 0 bases at V and 2 bases at J, leaving 7 bases unmatched. This TCR came from a male donor with ankylosing spondylitis or in good health (not recorded which). V usage is TRBV20-1 and J usage is TRBJ2-3; TRBD2 aligns across 11 bases. Material: blood, either unsorted or a sorted T cell fraction (not recorded which). The CDR3 loop reads CSARDESSGGITDTQYF. The CDR3 DNA is TGCAGTGCTAGAGATGAATCTAGCGGGGGGATCACAGATACGCAGTATTTT.